The TCR beta chain under discussion was sequenced for a study of blood T cell repertoires in COVID-19. At the level of the study: Acute and convalescent COVID-19 samples came from the United States, Italy and Spain. PBMCs, B-cell-depleted T cells, or T cells were the source of the cDNA or gDNA that made up the material.

In the original analysis: Reference gene primer amplification gave nucleated cell count estimates. Here immunoSEQ multiplex PCR was the method, and the copy in TCRdb shows in-frame clones only, minus some. V and J calls and clone size follow that table, whereas D and trimming were derived from the DNA. The table has under 250,000 clones, around 86% seen once. Germline values: CDR1 SGHDN, CDR2 FVKESK. This CDR3 has 16 amino acids. Germline trimming cut 4 bases from V and 2 bases from J; bases unmatched to any gene: 11. The gene calls are TRBV14 and TRBJ2-7, with 7 positions matching TRBD1. The material sequenced was peripheral blood. The receptor was isolated from a woman aged 60-75 years who had recovered from COVID-19. The CDR3 here is CASSRPRPGQPYEQYF. In DNA, the CDR3 is TGTGCCAGCAGCCGCCCTCGGCCGGGACAGCCCTACGAGCAGTACTTC. The whole variable domain, remainder taken from reference TRBV14 and TRBJ2-7, is EAGVTQFPSHSVIEKGQTVTLRCDPISGHDNLYWYRRVMGKEIKFLLHFVKESKQDESGMPNNRFLAERTGGTYSTLKVQPAELEDSGVYFCASSRPRPGQPYEQYFGPGTRLTVT.